A single sample gave rise to the 6 T cell receptor beta chains below, sequenced in a study of CD8+CD57+ T cells in acquired aplastic anemia. Genomic DNA was employed as the template in profiling TCR beta VDJ and CDR3. TCRdb recomputed calls from the reads with MiXCR, one row per CDR3 protein. Seen here are 200,000 to 250,000 distinct CDR3 sequences, less than 75% observed once, and the top ten hold around 50%. Only patients with CD8+CD57+ cell expansion on flow cytometry were chosen for sequencing. Sequenced sample: sorted CD4+, CD8+, or CD8+CD57+ T cells (not recorded which) from PBMCs. These receptors were collected from a human donor with aplastic anemia.

V is TRBV7-9 and J is TRBJ2-7; 9 bases fit TRBD1. Germline CDR1 SEHNR, CDR2 FQNEAQ (reference sequence). The CDR3 covers 17 residues. V lost 3 bases, J lost 4 bases, and 13 bases stayed unmatched. CDR3 sequence reads: CASSLVTGGSGLYEQYF. CDR3 nucleotide sequence: TGTGCCAGCAGCTTGGTTACAGGGGGCTCGGGCCTGTACGAGCAGTACTTC.

This clonotype was found a few times. J is TRBJ1-1 and V is TRBV7-3; D is unclear. The CDR3 totals 13 residues. Germline-derived CDR1 and CDR2 are SGHTA and FQGTGA. Trimming took off 8 bases at V and 3 bases at J, with 13 bases between the two ends. In DNA, the CDR3 is TGTGCCAGCGCCCAATCCCCCCACACTGAAGCTTTCTTT. As protein: CASAQSPHTEAFF.

A few counts support this clonotype. This chain joins TRBV5-4 and TRBJ2-7; 9 nucleotides agree with TRBD1. CDR1 is SGHNT, CDR2 YYREEE, per germline (reference sequence). Trimming cost V 3 bases and J 1 base; bases outside gene matches: 5. This CDR3 is built from 15 residues. In nucleotides, the CDR3 is TGTGCCAGCAGCTCGACCGGGACAGGGTCCTACGAGCAGTACTTC. Residues: CASSSTGTGSYEQYF.

This clonotype was counted a few times. This rearrangement joins TRBV7-6 to TRBJ1-1; D might be TRBD1 (5 bases). This CDR3 comprises 15 residues. CDR1 is SGHVS and CDR2 is FNYEAQ in the germline V gene. Trimming removed 0 bases from V and 11 bases from J, with 19 bases in between. DNA of the CDR3: TGTGCCAGCAGCTTAGCGACCTACCCGGGGGATGCGGCTTTCTTT. Amino acid sequence: CASSLATYPGDAAFF.

V is TRBV19 and J is TRBJ1-1; TRBD1 aligns across 11 bases. J lost 1 base, V lost 5 bases, and 9 bases had no gene match. Germline assignment: CDR1 LNHDA and CDR2 SQIVND (reference sequence). CDR3 length: 17 amino acids. CDR3: CASSPRTGGAENTEAFF. As DNA, the CDR3 is TGTGCCAGTAGTCCCAGGACAGGGGGCGCCGAGAACACTGAAGCTTTCTTT.

This clonotype was observed a few times. The rearrangement uses TRBV7-8 and TRBJ2-7; TRBD2 might be the D (6 bases). The CDR3 is 13 amino acids. The ends were cut back, 1 base at V and 6 bases at J, with 10 bases in the middle. Germline loops: CDR1 SGHVS, CDR2 FQNEAQ. The CDR3 DNA follows: TGTGCCAGCAGCTTAGGACTAGTGCGCGAGCAGTACTTC. This gives the protein CASSLGLVREQYF.